The 7 T cell receptor beta chains listed next were all sequenced from one sample in a study of response to subunit inactivated influenza vaccine (dated by TCRdb to about 2018). The method behind the library was RT-PCR. TCRdb shows the sequencer as Illumina HiSeq 2500. Starting from the raw public reads, TCRdb applied fastp trimming at Q25, assembled clones with MiXCR and retained in-frame beta chains. A single entry per CDR3 protein holds the most common genes and DNA from its merged rows. Present in this sample are some 500,000 distinct CDR3 sequences, roughly 23% of which were seen just once. Around 2% of the sample lies in the top ten. The specimen was CD4+ T cells sorted from PBMCs, collected about 5 days after vaccination. All receptors come from a man aged 45-65 years who received an inactivated influenza vaccine. Donor details come from another sample of the same person, matched by shared clones.

This clonotype occurred a few times. V and J are TRBV7-2 and TRBJ1-5, with a possible D match to TRBD1 (6 bases). Between the trimmed V and J ends, which lost 0 bases and 7 bases, there was a span of 13 bases. The CDR3 covers 15 residues. Per germline, CDR1 SGHTA and CDR2 FQGNSA. The DNA of the CDR3 is TGTGCCAGCAGCTTAGCCCCGGGGGCGAGACAGCCCCAGCATTTT. Residues: CASSLAPGARQPQHF.

The rearrangement uses TRBV29-1 and TRBJ1-1; perhaps TRBD1 as D (5 bases). Germline V lookup: CDR1 SQVTM, CDR2 ANQGSEA. Trimming stripped 2 bases from V and 6 bases from J, with 10 bases between. The CDR3 consists of 12 residues. CDR3 DNA: TGCAGCGTTGAATTGAGGGGAGCTGAAGCTTTCTTT. This gives the protein CSVELRGAEAFF.

The J gene is TRBJ2-1, the V gene TRBV12-3 or TRBV12-4; unclear D gene. Trimming cost V 7 bases and J 2 bases, with 15 bases left between them. The CDR3 length is 15 residues. Here the CDR3 reads CASIKRRPTYNEQFF. Here the CDR3 DNA reads TGTGCCAGCATCAAACGACGGCCGACCTACAATGAGCAGTTCTTC.

The chain combines TRBV7-8 with TRBJ2-2, with TRBD2 identical over 7 bases. V trimming: 6 bases; J trimming: 0 bases; junction bases outside the gene matches: 7. The CDR3 is 16 amino acids. Germline V lookup: CDR1 SGHVS, CDR2 FQNEAQ. As DNA, the CDR3 is TGTGCCAGCAGTACAAGAGCGGGGCCGAACACCGGGGAGCTGTTTTTT. Protein product: CASSTRAGPNTGELFF.

This clonotype was detected only a few times. The chain is built from TRBV5-1 and TRBJ2-7; D might be TRBD1 (6 bases). The CDR3 is 15 amino acids. Germline V gene sequence: CDR1 SGHRS, CDR2 YFSETQ. Trimming pared 0 bases from V and 2 bases from J, leaving 12 bases between. The CDR3 DNA sequence: TGCGCCAGCAGCTTGGATGGGGGCGTCCCCTACGAGCAGTACTTC. It translates to CASSLDGGVPYEQYF.

The rearrangement uses TRBV20-1 and TRBJ2-3; TRBD2 matches at 8 bases. CDR3 length equals 11 residues. Germline V lookup: CDR1 DFQATT, CDR2 SNEGSKA (reference sequence). V gave up 5 bases and J gave up 15 bases; unmatched junction bases: 10. This CDR3 reads CSAETGGPKYF. CDR3 coding DNA: TGCAGTGCTGAGACGGGGGGGCCTAAATATTTT.

This rearrangement joins TRBV4-2 to TRBJ2-1; D gene uncertain. The germline V gene has CDR1 LGHNA and CDR2 YNFKEQ. The CDR3 contains 15 residues. Between the trimmed V and J ends, which lost 0 bases and 6 bases, there was a span of 12 bases. The CDR3 is CASSQDYGVVNEQFF. CDR3 in DNA: TGTGCCAGCAGCCAAGATTACGGCGTGGTCAATGAGCAGTTCTTC.